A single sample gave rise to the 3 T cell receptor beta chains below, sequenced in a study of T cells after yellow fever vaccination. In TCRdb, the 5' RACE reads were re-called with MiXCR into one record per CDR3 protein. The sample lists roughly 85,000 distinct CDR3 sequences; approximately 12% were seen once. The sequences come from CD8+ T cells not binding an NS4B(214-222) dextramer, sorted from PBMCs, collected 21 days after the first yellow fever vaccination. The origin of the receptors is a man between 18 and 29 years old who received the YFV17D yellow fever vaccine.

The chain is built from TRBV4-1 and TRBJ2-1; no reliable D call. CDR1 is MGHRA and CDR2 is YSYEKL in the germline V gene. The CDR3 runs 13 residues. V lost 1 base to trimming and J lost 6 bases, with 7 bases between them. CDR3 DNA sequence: TGCGCCAGCAGCCAAGTATCCAGCAATGAGCAGTTCTTC. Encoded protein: CASSQVSSNEQFF.

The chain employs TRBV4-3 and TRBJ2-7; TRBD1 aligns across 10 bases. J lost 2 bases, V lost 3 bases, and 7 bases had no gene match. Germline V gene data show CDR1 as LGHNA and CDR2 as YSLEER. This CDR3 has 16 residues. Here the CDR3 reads CASSHQSGTGAYEQYF. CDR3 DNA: TGCGCCAGCAGCCACCAGTCCGGGACAGGGGCCTACGAGCAGTACTTC.

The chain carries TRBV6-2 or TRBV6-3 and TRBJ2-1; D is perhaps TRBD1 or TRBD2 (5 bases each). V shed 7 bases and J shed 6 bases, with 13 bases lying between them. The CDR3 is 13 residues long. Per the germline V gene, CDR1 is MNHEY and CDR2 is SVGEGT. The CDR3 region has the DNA TGTGCCAGCATGAGGGACCGTCTCAATGAGCAGTTCTTC. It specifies CASMRDRLNEQFF.